Presented here are 20 T cell receptor beta chains from one specimen sequenced in a study of cytomegalovirus exposure and HLA in healthy donors. PCR primers comprised 60 Vbeta and 13 Jbeta primers. TCRdb's table, derived via immunoSEQ multiplex PCR, lists solely in-frame clones and lacks some. The table records under 200,000 clones, less than 80% of them present only once. The sequenced sample consisted of PBMCs. The receptor source for this set is a man aged 35-49 years in good health and CMV-seronegative.

This clone has just one count. The chain's CDR3 is CASSLVRSNYGYTF. The CDR3 DNA is TGTGCCAGCAGCTTAGTTCGGTCTAACTATGGCTACACCTTC. The genes are TRBV11-2 and TRBJ1-2; D gene uncertain. V was clipped by 1 base and J by 0 bases, with 6 bases between them. The CDR3 is 14 amino acids. Germline V lookup: CDR1 SGHAT, CDR2 FQNNGV.

The genes are TRBV5-4 and TRBJ2-7; 9 nucleotides agree with TRBD1. Germline V gene lookup returns CDR1 SGHNT and CDR2 YYREEE (reference sequence). The CDR3 runs to 14 residues. With 4 bases clipped from V and 1 base from J, the junction kept 3 bases outside the gene matches. The CDR3 loop reads CASSAGTGSYEQYF. The CDR3 bases are TGTGCCAGCAGCGCCGGGACAGGGTCCTACGAGCAGTACTTC. Drawing the rest from reference TRBV5-4 and TRBJ2-7, the complete variable domain is ETGVTQSPTHLIKTRGQQVTLRCSSQSGHNTVSWYQQALGQGPQFIFQYYREEENGRGNFPPRFSGLQFPNYSSELNVNALELDDSALYLCASSAGTGSYEQYFGPGTRLTVT.

The genes are TRBV27 and TRBJ2-7, with 9 bases lining up with TRBD1. With V trimmed by 5 bases and J by 1 base, 9 bases remained unmatched. The CDR3 totals 16 residues. Germline CDR1 reads MNHEY; CDR2 reads SMNVEV (reference sequence). The CDR3 region is CASSQLTGTGSYEQYF. The CDR3 DNA reads TGTGCCAGCAGTCAGCTGACCGGGACAGGGTCCTACGAGCAGTACTTC.

The chain has TRBV15 and TRBJ2-7; weak D call: TRBD2 (5 bases). This CDR3 is 14 amino acids long. Germline lookup yields CDR1 LNHNV and CDR2 YYDKDF (reference sequence). Trimming took 1 base from V and 3 from J, leaving 10 bases between them. The CDR3 sequence is CATSRAGNNYEQYF. CDR3 nucleotide sequence: TGTGCCACCAGCAGAGCGGGGAACAACTACGAGCAGTACTTC.

The chain is built from TRBV5-1 and TRBJ2-3; D uncertain. The CDR3 is 12 amino acids. Germline V lookup: CDR1 SGHRS, CDR2 YFSETQ. The V end lost 0 bases, the J end lost 9 bases, and 8 bases lay between the germline ends. The DNA for the CDR3 is TGCGCCAGCAGCTTGGAGTGGCACACGCAGTATTTT. Translated, it gives CASSLEWHTQYF.

V is TRBV13 and J is TRBJ1-6; 9 positions match TRBD1. The junction had 5 bases not matched to a gene; V was cut back by 4 bases and J by 7 bases. The CDR3 is 15 amino acids. Germline V gene lookup returns CDR1 PRHDT and CDR2 FYEKMQ (reference sequence). The CDR3 DNA follows: TGTGCCAGCAGCTCCTCCGGGACAGGGAATTCACCCCTCCACTTT. It encodes CASSSSGTGNSPLHF.

This rearrangement joins TRBV7-9 to TRBJ1-5; 11 positions match TRBD1. CDR3 size: 15 residues. V dropped 5 bases and J dropped 2; count of bases not matched to a gene: 2. Germline V gene sequence: CDR1 SEHNR, CDR2 FQNEAQ (reference sequence). CDR3 region: CASSPGQGGNQPQHF. DNA for the CDR3: TGTGCCAGCAGCCCGGGACAGGGGGGCAATCAGCCCCAGCATTTT.

The rearrangement joins TRBV5-1 to TRBJ2-2; a possible D gene is TRBD2 (6 bases). Germline-derived CDR1 and CDR2 are SGHRS and YFSETQ. The CDR3 is 15 residues long. V was shortened by 0 bases and J by 5 bases, with 11 bases between the two germline ends. The CDR3 DNA follows: TGCGCCAGCAGCTTGGGCCCTGGGGGGACCGGGGAGCTGTTTTTT. It encodes CASSLGPGGTGELFF.

The chain has TRBV4-1 and TRBJ2-2; 7 positions match TRBD2. After removal of 1 base from V and 7 bases from J, the junction contained 3 bases not matched to a gene. The length of the CDR3 is 14 residues. In germline, CDR1 is MGHRA, CDR2 YSYEKL. The CDR3 loop is CASSQVGGSGELFF. CDR3 in DNA: TGCGCCAGCAGCCAAGTCGGGGGGAGCGGGGAGCTGTTTTTT.

The rearrangement uses TRBV5-1 and TRBJ2-4, with D possibly matching TRBD2 (5 bases). Trimming shortened V by 0 bases and J by 8 bases, and 9 bases separated the two germline ends. The CDR3 runs 13 residues. Germline V gives CDR1 SGHRS, CDR2 YFSETQ. The CDR3 reads CASSLVGEDIQYF. The DNA for the CDR3 is TGCGCCAGCAGCTTGGTGGGAGAGGACATTCAGTACTTC.

This clone was detected once. The chain has TRBV27 and TRBJ1-6, with TRBD1 identical over 7 bases. With V trimmed by 6 bases and J by 9 bases, 8 bases remained unmatched. The germline V gene has CDR1 MNHEY and CDR2 SMNVEV (reference sequence). CDR3 size: 14 residues. The CDR3 coding sequence is TGTGCCAGCAGGCTGGACAGGACCCGTTCACCCCTCCACTTT. This encodes CASRLDRTRSPLHF.

The chain carries TRBV19 and TRBJ2-1, with D tentatively TRBD1 (6 bases). V was pared by 3 bases and J by 5 bases, with 14 bases between. CDR3 length equals 15 residues. The germline gives CDR1 LNHDA, CDR2 SQIVND (reference sequence). CDR3 DNA sequence: TGTGCCAGTAGTATTCTGGGGGCAAGGAACAATGAGCAGTTCTTC. Translating it yields CASSILGARNNEQFF. Full variable domain (remainder filled in from reference TRBV19 and TRBJ2-1): DGGITQSPKYLFRKEGQNVTLSCEQNLNHDAMYWYRQDPGQGLRLIYYSQIVNDFQKGDIAEGYSVSREKKESFPLTVTSAQKNPTAFYLCASSILGARNNEQFFGPGTRLTVL.

Comments on this clone: The junction shows a germline mismatch at one end, possibly a read error. This sequence joins TRBV27 and TRBJ2-7, with 9 bases fitting TRBD1. Germline CDR1 and CDR2: MNHEY and SMNVEV (reference sequence). CDR3 length equals 12 residues. CDR3 nucleotide sequence: TGTGCCAGCAGTTTCCCCGGACAGGGGTGGATCTTC. It specifies CASSFPGQGWIF.

The chain carries TRBV10-2 and TRBJ2-1, with 7 bases lining up with TRBD2. The CDR3 covers 14 residues. Trimming took 8 bases from V and 7 from J; bases not matched to a gene: 11. Germline V gene lookup returns CDR1 WSHSY and CDR2 SAAADI. The CDR3 region is CASAPGTIRNEQFF. In nucleotides, the CDR3 is TGCGCCAGCGCCCCCGGGACTATCAGAAATGAGCAGTTCTTC.

This clone was detected only once. The V gene is TRBV4-1, the J gene TRBJ2-1, with 8 bases aligning to TRBD2. The CDR3 has 16 residues. Trimming took 0 bases from V and 3 from J; bases not matched to a gene: 4. Germline V gene lookup returns CDR1 MGHRA and CDR2 YSYEKL. CDR3 protein: CASSQDWLAGYNEQFF. In DNA form, the CDR3 reads TGCGCCAGCAGCCAAGATTGGCTAGCGGGCTACAATGAGCAGTTCTTC.

The genes are TRBV4-1 and TRBJ2-7, with 7 bases that match TRBD2. Losses at the gene ends were 1 base for V and 0 bases for J; bases not matched to a gene: 3. Germline V gives CDR1 MGHRA, CDR2 YSYEKL. CDR3 length equals 15 residues. The CDR3 sequence is CASSQVSGASYEQYF. The CDR3 DNA follows: TGCGCCAGCAGCCAAGTGAGCGGGGCCTCCTACGAGCAGTACTTC.

This clone appeared a few times. The rearrangement joins TRBV2 to TRBJ2-5; TRBD2 aligns across 8 bases. The CDR3 spans 15 residues. CDR1 and CDR2 from the germline V gene are SNHLY and FYNNEI. The V gene end was trimmed by 6 bases and the J gene end by 3 bases; junction bases not matched to a gene: 9. The CDR3 is CASRGSGGAEETQYF. The CDR3 DNA follows: TGTGCCAGCAGGGGATCGGGGGGGGCCGAAGAGACCCAGTACTTC.

CDR3 bases: TGCGCCAGCAACTACAGGGTCGGGAACACTGAAGCTTTCTTT. Translation: CASNYRVGNTEAFF. This chain connects TRBV4-1 to TRBJ1-1; possibly TRBD1 for D (6 bases). This CDR3 has 14 residues. V was clipped by 7 bases and J by 1 base, with 13 bases between them. Per the germline V gene, CDR1 is MGHRA and CDR2 is YSYEKL.

This chain uses TRBV30 with TRBJ2-5; no definite D call. Between the trimmed V and J ends, which lost 1 base and 4 bases, there was a span of 7 bases. The CDR3 is 12 amino acids. In germline, CDR1 is GTSNPN, CDR2 SVGIG (reference sequence). For the CDR3, the DNA is TGTGCCTGGAGTGCTCAGTTAGAGACCCAGTACTTC. It translates to CAWSAQLETQYF.

The chain links TRBV5-4 to TRBJ1-2; D uncertain. With 4 bases removed from V and 4 bases from J, the gap between germline ends came to 11 bases. The germline V gene has CDR1 SGHNT and CDR2 YYREEE (reference sequence). The CDR3 covers 13 residues. DNA for the CDR3: TGTGCCAGCAGCCCTCGATCGGGCTATGGCTACACCTTC. Residues: CASSPRSGYGYTF.